Included here is one T cell receptor (beta chain) sequence, with context. This clone's antigen is unknown. Per-base quality was not reported, and no clone a single base away is much larger than it. From the cysteine through the phenylalanine, the CDR3 covers 15 amino acids. The DNA shown is the 45-base CDR3, in frame from base 1. At the junction V is shortened by 4 bases and J by 2 bases, with 12 bases in between. From the germline V gene, CDR1 is SNHLY and CDR2 is FYNNEI. These data originate in a study of T cells after yellow fever vaccination (dated by TCRdb to about 2019). Background for the entire study: The SMART-Seq v4 Ultra Low Input RNA kit was used to prepare libraries from fractions with low cell numbers. To follow T-cell clones before and after both primary and booster YFV17D yellow fever vaccination, bulk TCR alpha and beta repertoires underwent longitudinal sequencing. Two healthy male donors, one aged 18 to 29 and one aged 30 to 40 years, were included in the cohort. Blood was collected at multiple timepoints before and after primary and secondary immunization, and bulk PBMC replicates and cell subsets were isolated.

Summary of the overall study and its limitations: The study included only two donors, which limits how far the findings can be generalized. Computational filtering was required because FACS-sorted repertoires could contain abundant contaminating clonotypes from the bulk population. A small fraction of clonotypes appeared in both the CD4 and CD8 compartments, likely as a result of convergent recombination. The secondary T-cell response was found to be weaker but faster than the primary response, with a peak reached on day 5 rather than on day 15. After the booster, most clones that had expanded after primary vaccination were detected again (about 95% of CD4 and around nine tenths of CD8), suggesting broad maintenance of memory.

TCR cDNA was synthesized by 5'RACE template switching, which introduced a universal primer site and unique molecular identifiers. Priming of cDNA synthesis was performed from both the TCR alpha and TCR beta constant segments. Two PCR steps were used to amplify libraries, with sample barcodes and sequencing adapters being added in the second step. Sequencing of the libraries was done on either Illumina HiSeq 2500 (2x100 bp) or NovaSeq (2x150 bp). The original pipeline was this. Demultiplexing of reads and collapsing into UMI consensus sequences were performed with MIGEC, and V(D)J alignment was carried out with MiXCR. Clonotypes responding to the vaccine were identified with edgeR on replicate PBMC samples, with the criteria of FDR below 0.01 and a log2 fold change above 5 up to day 15. Each bulk clonotype received a CD4 or CD8 identity based on whether the sequenced CD4 or CD8 repertoire contained that clonotype at higher abundance. The raw public reads went through TCRdb reprocessing: fastp at Q25, MiXCR clone calling, in-frame beta chains kept. Duplicate CDR3 protein sequences are folded into a single record with the most common DNA and genes. The V and J calls follow TCRdb's processing rather than the paper's. Here the sample has 350,000 to 450,000 distinct CDR3 sequences; under 7.5% occur a single time. The ten most abundant clones make up 15% of the sample.

The treatment or condition label, read with the paper, signifies: live attenuated yellow fever vaccine strain. At each blood-draw timepoint, two biological replicates of bulk PBMCs were collected. PBMCs were isolated from peripheral blood using a standard Ficoll-Paque protocol. TriZol was used to extract RNA from bulk PBMCs, CD4 and CD8 fractions, and dextramer-positive and dextramer-negative fractions. The source material was PBMCs, sampled 5 days after the yellow fever booster vaccination. The receptor chain draws on TRBV2 and TRBJ1-5, with the D gene uncertain. The origin of this receptor is a young man who received the YFV17D yellow fever vaccine. The CDR3 protein sequence reads: CASSAGVGGNQPQHF. The sequenced DNA: TGTGCCAGCAGTGCGGGTGTGGGAGGCAATCAGCCCCAGCATTTT.